This T cell receptor beta chain is drawn from a study of blood T cells in healthy people across ages. This clonotype came up many times. The CDR3 extends over 16 amino acids. Per the germline V gene, CDR1 is KGHSH and CDR2 is LQKENI. Trimming removed 2 bases from V and 4 bases from J, with 17 bases in between. Next came a second PCR, run for about 7 to 12 cycles, which used a sample-barcoded 5' primer along with a J-beta primer mix. In TCRdb, the 5' RACE reads were re-called with MiXCR into one record per CDR3 protein. The sample has 900,000 to 950,000 distinct CDR3 sequences; 25% to 30% are singletons. The same sample was also studied in work on T cells of mothers and their children. In that study: Overlap in related mother-child pairs always slightly exceeded unrelated pairs, never significantly.

The V and J genes are TRBV18 and TRBJ1-2, with D perhaps TRBD1 (5 bases). This clonotype was obtained from a woman aged 35 to 49 in good health. Sequencing was carried out using blood. CDR3 DNA: TGTGCCAGCTCACCATTTATGTTCCAGGGCGCCTATGGCTACACCTTC. This gives the protein CASSPFMFQGAYGYTF.